One and the same sample provided the 14 T cell receptor beta chains below, sequenced in a study of CD8+CD57+ T cells in acquired aplastic anemia. Genomic DNA constituted the template upon which TCR beta VDJ and CDR3 profiling was performed. MiXCR was run by TCRdb on the reads, yielding one entry per CDR3 protein. The sample has some 42,000 distinct CDR3 sequences; approximately 71% are singletons. The material sequenced was sorted CD4+, CD8+, or CD8+CD57+ T cells (not recorded which) from PBMCs. These receptors all come from a human donor in good health, serving as a control.

V gene TRBV29-1 combines with J gene TRBJ2-1, with unresolved D. CDR3 length equals 14 residues. Per the germline V gene, CDR1 is SQVTM and CDR2 is ANQGSEA. The V end was cut by 4 bases, the J end by 0 bases, with 10 bases between. The CDR3 region is CSVATPNSYNEQFF. The CDR3 DNA is TGCAGCGTTGCGACCCCAAACTCCTACAATGAGCAGTTCTTC.

The chain has TRBV6-5 and TRBJ1-1; 8 bases match TRBD1. V trimming: 3 bases; J trimming: 6 bases; junction bases outside the gene matches: 3. The CDR3 is 13 amino acids. Germline V CDR1 and CDR2: MNHEY, SVGAGI. This CDR3 is CASSYQGAAEAFF. CDR3 DNA sequence: TGTGCCAGCAGTTATCAGGGGGCCGCTGAAGCTTTCTTT.

The V call is TRBV6-1, the J call TRBJ1-5; D is possibly TRBD1 (6 bases). The CDR3 length is 15 residues. Germline V gene lookup returns CDR1 MNHNS and CDR2 SASEGT. Trimming stripped 5 bases from V and 6 bases from J, with 17 bases between. Written as DNA, the CDR3 is TGTGCCAGCAGTCCACGGGGGGGGGGCGGTCAGCCCCAGCATTTT. Its protein product is CASSPRGGGGQPQHF.

J is TRBJ2-2 and V is TRBV10-3; TRBD1 matches at 9 bases. The V gene end was trimmed by 4 bases and the J gene end by 5 bases; junction bases not matched to a gene: 8. This CDR3 has 16 residues. CDR1 and CDR2 from the germline V gene are ENHRY and SYGVKD. The CDR3 DNA is TGTGCCATCAGTGTCTCGGGACAGGGCGGGACCGGGGAGCTGTTTTTT. Amino acids: CAISVSGQGGTGELFF.

J is TRBJ2-5 and V is TRBV7-9; weak D call: TRBD1 (6 bases). This CDR3 is 12 amino acids long. Trimming removed 7 bases at V and 4 bases at J, with 10 bases between. Looked up from germline, CDR1 is SEHNR and CDR2 is FQNEAQ (reference sequence). The CDR3, as DNA: TGTGCCAGCACAGGGGATGGAGAGACCCAGTACTTC. Amino acids: CASTGDGETQYF.

V and J are TRBV24-1 and TRBJ1-1, with a weak D call TRBD1 (6 bases). Per the germline V gene, CDR1 is KGHDR and CDR2 is SFDVKD. Trimming stripped 4 bases from V and 0 bases from J, with 17 bases between. The CDR3 runs 17 residues. This CDR3 reads CATSELGTGAMNTEAFF. DNA for the CDR3: TGTGCCACCAGTGAGCTTGGGACGGGGGCGATGAACACTGAAGCTTTCTTT.

The sample holds many counts of this clonotype. The chain combines TRBV19 with TRBJ1-5, with a possible D match to TRBD1 (6 bases). Germline CDR1 and CDR2: LNHDA and SQIVND (reference sequence). V was clipped by 3 bases and J by 3 bases, with 12 bases between them. The CDR3 length is 15 residues. The CDR3 DNA reads as TGTGCCAGTAGTATCGGGCAGGGGTTCAATCAGCCCCAGCATTTT. It yields the protein CASSIGQGFNQPQHF.

This chain's CDR3 is CSASSGTADNSPLHF. CDR3 coding DNA: TGCAGTGCTAGTTCCGGGACAGCCGATAATTCACCCCTCCACTTT. The chain has TRBV20-1 and TRBJ1-6; 7 bases align to TRBD1. V shed 3 bases, J shed 5 bases, and the junction held 7 bases outside the gene matches. The CDR3 runs 15 residues. CDR1 DFQATT and CDR2 SNEGSKA come from the germline V gene (reference sequence).

This rearrangement joins TRBV20-1 to TRBJ2-5; 7 bases align to TRBD1. CDR3 size: 15 residues. V was pared by 3 bases and J by 2 bases, with 9 bases of the junction left unmatched. CDR1 DFQATT and CDR2 SNEGSKA come from the germline V gene (reference sequence). Written as DNA, the CDR3 is TGCAGTGCTAGGATACAGGGGTTACCTCAAGAGACCCAGTACTTC. Translation: CSARIQGLPQETQYF.

The V gene is TRBV5-6, the J gene TRBJ1-1; TRBD1 might be the D (5 bases). Per the germline V gene, CDR1 is SGHDT and CDR2 is YYEEEE. The CDR3 length is 14 residues. Trimming left V 0 bases short and J 3 bases short, with 9 bases between. CDR3 amino acids: CASSLEQVDTEAFF. The CDR3 nucleotides read TGTGCCAGCAGCTTGGAACAGGTCGACACTGAAGCTTTCTTT.

J is TRBJ2-3 and V is TRBV10-3, with a tentative D call TRBD1 (5 bases). The CDR3 is made up of 15 amino acids. The germline gives CDR1 ENHRY, CDR2 SYGVKD. With 5 bases removed from V and 8 bases from J, the gap between germline ends came to 20 bases. CDR3 sequence: CAISLGGLGQGTQYF. CDR3 DNA: TGTGCCATCAGTCTCGGTGGTTTGGGCCAGGGTACGCAGTATTTT.

This clonotype was seen a single time. The chain uses TRBV11-2 and TRBJ1-6, with a weak D call TRBD1 (6 bases). V was shortened by 3 bases and J by 10 bases, with 22 bases between the two germline ends. This CDR3 comprises 17 residues. From germline, CDR1 is SGHAT and CDR2 FQNNGV. As DNA, the CDR3 is TGTGCCAGCAGCTTGGGGGCCGAAATAAGGGTTTGGTCACCCCTCCACTTT. It is translated as CASSLGAEIRVWSPLHF.

The rearrangement joins TRBV19 to TRBJ2-1; tentative D call: TRBD2 (5 bases). V shed 4 bases and J shed 10 bases, with 17 bases lying between them. Germline CDR1 LNHDA, CDR2 SQIVND (reference sequence). CDR3 size: 14 residues. Written as DNA, the CDR3 is TGTGCCAGTAGTACCCATAAGGACTCGGGAGAGCAGTTCTTC. Translated, it gives CASSTHKDSGEQFF.

The chain carries TRBV15 and TRBJ2-7, with 10 nucleotides matching TRBD1. From germline, CDR1 is LNHNV and CDR2 YYDKDF (reference sequence). This CDR3 contains 16 residues. The ends lost 1 base at V and 1 base at J; junction bases unmatched: 4. The chain's CDR3 is CATSRGQGAASYEQYF. The CDR3, as DNA: TGTGCCACCAGCAGAGGACAGGGGGCGGCTTCCTACGAGCAGTACTTC. The whole variable domain, filled in from reference TRBV15 and TRBJ2-7, reads DAMVIQNPRYQVTQFGKPVTLSCSQTLNHNVMYWYQQKSSQAPKLLFHYYDKDFNNEADTPDNFQSRRPNTSFCFLDIRSPGLGDTAMYLCATSRGQGAASYEQYFGPGTRLTVT.